Following are 18 T cell receptor beta chains from one sample sequenced in a study of blood T cell repertoires in COVID-19. Sequenced by immunoSEQ multiplex PCR; TCRdb stores in-frame clones only, minus some. The sample includes 100,000 or so clones, 65% to 80% of them seen just once. The specimen was peripheral blood. The receptor set was obtained from a woman between 65 and 79 years old with acute or convalescent COVID-19.

This chain connects TRBV27 to TRBJ2-5, with a weak D call TRBD1 (8 bases). This CDR3 has 13 amino acids. V lost 7 bases to trimming and J lost 3 bases, with 12 bases between them. Germline V gene sequence: CDR1 MNHEY, CDR2 SMNVEV (reference sequence). CDR3 in amino acids: CASKTGGEETQYF. The DNA of the CDR3 is TGTGCCAGCAAAACAGGGGGGGAAGAGACCCAGTACTTC.

The genes are TRBV19 and TRBJ1-2; D unclear. Germline lookup yields CDR1 LNHDA and CDR2 SQIVND (reference sequence). The ends were cut back, 5 bases at V and 0 bases at J, with 7 bases in the middle. This CDR3 is built from 13 residues. Written as DNA, the CDR3 is TGTGCCAGTAGTCTCGGGACTAACTATGGCTACACCTTC. Residues: CASSLGTNYGYTF.

This clone was observed a single time. The gene calls are TRBV19 and TRBJ2-1; 14 nucleotides agree with TRBD2. Trimming took 5 bases from V and 8 from J; bases not matched to a gene: 11. The CDR3 covers 17 residues. The germline CDR1 and CDR2 sequences are LNHDA and SQIVND (reference sequence). As DNA, the CDR3 is TGTGCCAGTAGTCCCCTCCTGACTAGCGGGGGGGCCCATGAGCAGTTCTTC. Residues: CASSPLLTSGGAHEQFF.

This clone was picked up many times. V and J are TRBV6-2 or TRBV6-3 and TRBJ1-2; 10 nucleotides line up with TRBD1. Germline V lookup: CDR1 MNHEY, CDR2 SVGEGT. The length of the CDR3 is 11 residues. V gave up 6 bases and J gave up 12 bases; unmatched junction bases: 4. CDR3 in amino acids: CASSRQGANTF. CDR3 bases: TGTGCCAGCAGCAGACAGGGGGCGAACACCTTC.

This chain links TRBV29-1 with TRBJ1-1; a weak D match, TRBD1 (6 bases). V was shortened by 6 bases and J by 1 base, with 9 bases between the two germline ends. The CDR3 consists of 12 residues. Germline V gives CDR1 SQVTM, CDR2 ANQGSEA. The CDR3 here is CSVSQGNTEAFF. The CDR3 nucleotides are TGCAGCGTCTCACAGGGGAACACTGAAGCTTTCTTT.

CDR3 protein: CASSLASVFTDTQYF. Written as DNA, the CDR3 is TGTGCCAGCAGCCTAGCGTCTGTGTTCACAGATACGCAGTATTTT. The rearrangement joins TRBV27 to TRBJ2-3; D may be TRBD2 (6 bases). Looked up from germline, CDR1 is MNHEY and CDR2 is SMNVEV (reference sequence). The CDR3 covers 15 residues. V gave up 6 bases and J gave up 2 bases, with 15 bases separating them.

The chain uses TRBV27 and TRBJ2-3; 7 positions match TRBD1. The germline V gene encodes CDR1 MNHEY and CDR2 SMNVEV (reference sequence). J gave up 0 bases and V 4 bases, and 4 bases lay outside the gene matches. The CDR3 is 15 residues long. The CDR3 bases are TGTGCCAGCAGTTCACAGGGGCCTAGCACAGATACGCAGTATTTT. Its translation: CASSSQGPSTDTQYF.

The chain uses TRBV15 and TRBJ2-2; a possible D gene is TRBD1 (5 bases). CDR1 LNHNV and CDR2 YYDKDF come from the germline V gene (reference sequence). The V and J ends lost 0 bases and 7 bases respectively, with 12 bases between them. The CDR3 consists of 15 residues. The CDR3 reads CATSRDRSGIGELFF. The CDR3 coding sequence is TGTGCCACCAGCAGAGATCGGTCAGGGATCGGGGAGCTGTTTTTT.

This clone was counted a single time. This chain links TRBV11-2 with TRBJ1-1; 8 bases match TRBD1. Trimming took 6 bases from V and 4 from J; bases not matched to a gene: 4. Germline-derived CDR1 and CDR2 are SGHAT and FQNNGV. The CDR3 runs to 13 residues. As DNA, the CDR3 is TGTGCCAGCAGACTTACAGGGGGCACTGAAGCTTTCTTT. It codes for CASRLTGGTEAFF.

A note on this clone: Other DNA variants within this sample encode the same CDR3. The rearrangement uses TRBV5-1 and TRBJ2-7; 8 nucleotides agree with TRBD2. Germline-derived CDR1 and CDR2 are SGHRS and YFSETQ. The CDR3 is 16 residues long. The CDR3: CPRLSRWGGRGGEQYF. The CDR3 nucleotides read TGCCCCCGGTTGAGCCGTTGGGGGGGCCGGGGGGGGGAGCAGTACTTC.

The chain couples TRBV18 to TRBJ2-1; D perhaps matches TRBD2 (6 bases). V lost 3 bases, J lost 0 bases, and 9 bases lay in between. The CDR3 has 15 amino acids. Per the germline V gene, CDR1 is KGHSH and CDR2 is LQKENI. The CDR3 region has the DNA TGTGCCAGCTCACCCACCGGGGGCTCCTACAATGAGCAGTTCTTC. Translating gives CASSPTGGSYNEQFF.

This clone was counted ten times or more. The V and J genes are TRBV4-1 and TRBJ1-5, with 9 bases matching TRBD1. The CDR3 totals 14 residues. Germline V CDR1 and CDR2: MGHRA, YSYEKL. V lost 5 bases and J lost 5; bases outside the gene matches: 4. The CDR3 spells CASSKRQGDQPQHF. For the CDR3, the DNA is TGCGCCAGCAGCAAGCGACAGGGGGATCAGCCCCAGCATTTT.

In its sample, this clone was seen a few times. V gene TRBV5-1 combines with J gene TRBJ2-7; TRBD1 aligns across 8 bases. CDR1 and CDR2 from the germline V gene are SGHRS and YFSETQ. With 4 bases clipped from V and 4 bases from J, the junction kept 10 bases outside the gene matches. CDR3 length: 15 amino acids. CDR3 in amino acids: CASSPGGQVLYEQYF. The CDR3 bases are TGCGCCAGCAGCCCTGGGGGACAGGTGTTGTACGAGCAGTACTTC.

The sample holds a few counts of this clone. The rearrangement joins TRBV18 to TRBJ2-1; possibly TRBD1 for D (6 bases). Trimming took off 7 bases at V and 0 bases at J, with 7 bases between the two ends. Looked up from germline, CDR1 is KGHSH and CDR2 is LQKENI. CDR3 size: 13 residues. The chain's CDR3 is CASWDTSYNEQFF. As DNA, the CDR3 is TGTGCCAGCTGGGACACCTCCTACAATGAGCAGTTCTTC.

V gene TRBV5-5 combines with J gene TRBJ1-2, with 7 bases lining up with TRBD1. Germline assignment: CDR1 SGHKS and CDR2 YYEKEE (reference sequence). CDR3 size: 15 residues. Trimming cost V 2 bases and J 8 bases; bases outside gene matches: 12. The CDR3 reads CASSFPRQGLSGYTF. The CDR3, as DNA: TGTGCCAGCAGCTTTCCGAGACAGGGTCTTAGCGGCTACACCTTC.

This clone was seen once. The CDR3 nucleotides read TGCGCCAGCAGCGCCCTGACAGGAAGCTCCTACAATGAGCAGTTCTTC. Translating it yields CASSALTGSSYNEQFF. V gene TRBV5-1 combines with J gene TRBJ2-1, with D possibly matching TRBD1 (6 bases). V was cut by 4 bases and J by 0 bases, with 14 bases left in between. This CDR3 comprises 16 residues. CDR1 and CDR2 (germline): SGHRS, YFSETQ.

This chain connects TRBV29-1 to TRBJ1-1; TRBD1 aligns across 7 bases. The CDR3 covers 13 residues. After removal of 7 bases from V and 5 bases from J, the junction contained 10 bases not matched to a gene. CDR1 SQVTM and CDR2 ANQGSEA come from the germline V gene. The CDR3 loop reads CSALSGGVTEAFF. CDR3 coding DNA: TGCAGCGCCCTATCAGGGGGAGTGACTGAAGCTTTCTTT. The entire variable domain, with the rest obtained from reference TRBV29-1 and TRBJ1-1, is as follows: SAVISQKPSRDICQRGTSLTIQCQVDSQVTMMFWYRQQPGQSLTLIATANQGSEATYESGFVIDKFPISRPNLTFSTLTVSNMSPEDSSIYLCSALSGGVTEAFFGQGTRLTVV.

The gene calls are TRBV5-6 and TRBJ2-3, with D tentatively TRBD1 (6 bases). The CDR3 is 15 residues long. The ends were cut back, 4 bases at V and 1 base at J, with 13 bases in the middle. Germline-derived CDR1 and CDR2 are SGHDT and YYEEEE. The CDR3 here is CASSTTRQGTDTQYF. The CDR3 DNA follows: TGTGCCAGCAGCACAACACGACAGGGCACAGATACGCAGTATTTT.